This TCR beta chain was observed in a study of Ad26.COV2.S vaccination and SARS-CoV-2 variants. Overall study results and limits: Similar non-spike TCR breadth was seen in vaccine and placebo recipients. From the TCR breadth and depth analyses, total T cell responses may have been underestimated.

This clone was picked up a small number of times. Its antigen remains unidentified. Using immunoSEQ multiplex PCR, the repertoire was profiled, and TCRdb retains in-frame clones only, with some absent. Found here are 350,000 to 550,000 clones, 75% to 90% of them singletons; the top ten hold around 2.5%. Documented treatment: roughly 18 received Ad26.COV2.S at low or high dose, single or two shots; about 5 received placebo; per-sample allocation not given. Repertoires come from day 63 after the first vaccine or placebo injection. Whoever gave the sample was an adult aged 18-55 years in Boston. Participants' vaccine, an Ad26 vector, delivered Wuhan-strain SARS-CoV-2 spike. The CDR3 is 13 residues long. V was trimmed by 6 bases and J by 10 bases, leaving 13 bases between them. Germline V CDR1 and CDR2: MNHEY, SVGAGI.

The TCR sequence derives from a person aged 18-65 years who received the Ad26.COV2.S COVID-19 vaccine or a placebo. This specimen was peripheral blood, taken in a trial of Ad26.COV2.S vaccine versus placebo. The V gene is TRBV6-5, the J gene TRBJ1-6; maybe TRBD1 (5 bases). Here the CDR3 reads CASRLLGGSPLHF. CDR3 bases: TGTGCCAGCAGGCTACTCGGGGGATCACCCCTCCACTTT.